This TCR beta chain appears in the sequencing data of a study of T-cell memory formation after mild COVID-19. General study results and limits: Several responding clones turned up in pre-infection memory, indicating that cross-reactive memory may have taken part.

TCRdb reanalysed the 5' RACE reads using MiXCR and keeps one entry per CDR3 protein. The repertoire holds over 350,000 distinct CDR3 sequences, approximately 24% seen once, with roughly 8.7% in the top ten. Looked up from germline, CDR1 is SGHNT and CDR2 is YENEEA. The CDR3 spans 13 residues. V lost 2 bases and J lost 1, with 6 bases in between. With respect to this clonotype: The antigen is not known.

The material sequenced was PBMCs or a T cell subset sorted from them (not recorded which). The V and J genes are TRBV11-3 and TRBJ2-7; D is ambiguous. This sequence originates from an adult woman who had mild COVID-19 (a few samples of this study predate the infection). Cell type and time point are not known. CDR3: CASSLIGSYEQYF. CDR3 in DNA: TGTGCCAGCAGCTTAATCGGTTCCTACGAGCAGTACTTC.